A single sample is the source of the 21 T cell receptor beta chains below, sequenced in a study of beta chain features in type 1 diabetes. What was sequenced were expressed TCRB transcripts, since all of the isolated RNA had been reverse transcribed. Repertoires were generated with immunoSEQ multiplex PCR, while TCRdb's copy carries only in-frame clones and drops some. The repertoire holds fewer than 550,000 clones, with about an eighth as singletons. The sample taken for sequencing was naive CD4+ T cells from blood. The receptors originated from a young woman in good health.

This clone was found a few times. The chain employs TRBV4-1 and TRBJ1-2, with a weak D call TRBD1 (5 bases). Germline V gene data show CDR1 as MGHRA and CDR2 as YSYEKL. The V gene lost 1 base and the J gene lost 5 bases, with 8 bases spanning the gap. The CDR3 is 13 residues long. CDR3: CASSQVTGYGYTF. CDR3 nucleotides: TGCGCCAGCAGCCAAGTAACAGGATATGGCTACACCTTC.

This chain joins TRBV14 and TRBJ2-2, with 9 bases aligning to TRBD2. This CDR3 is built from 17 residues. Trimming took 0 bases from V and 2 from J; bases not matched to a gene: 4. CDR1 is SGHDN and CDR2 is FVKESK in the germline V gene. CDR3 amino acids: CASSQDKTSGNTGELFF. The CDR3 DNA follows: TGTGCCAGCAGCCAAGATAAGACTAGCGGTAACACCGGGGAGCTGTTTTTT. Full variable domain (rest looked up from reference TRBV14 and TRBJ2-2): EAGVTQFPSHSVIEKGQTVTLRCDPISGHDNLYWYRRVMGKEIKFLLHFVKESKQDESGMPNNRFLAERTGGTYSTLKVQPAELEDSGVYFCASSQDKTSGNTGELFFGEGSRLTVL.

This clone was counted a few times. The J gene is TRBJ2-6, the V gene TRBV30, with 7 bases aligning to TRBD1. Germline loops: CDR1 GTSNPN, CDR2 SVGIG (reference sequence). The CDR3 totals 15 residues. J was trimmed by 2 bases and V by 3 bases; bases with no gene match: 4. CDR3 loop: CAWRNTGAGANVLTF. CDR3 coding DNA: TGTGCCTGGAGGAATACAGGGGCTGGGGCCAACGTCCTGACTTTC.

The chain uses TRBV9 and TRBJ2-3, with D perhaps TRBD1 or TRBD2 (6 bases each). Germline V gene data show CDR1 as SGDLS and CDR2 as YYNGEE. The CDR3 runs 12 residues. The V gene lost 4 bases and the J gene lost 7 bases, with 10 bases spanning the gap. The CDR3 region is CASSKGGYTQYF. CDR3 nucleotide sequence: TGTGCCAGCAGCAAGGGGGGTTATACGCAGTATTTT.

This clone was counted a few times. This sequence joins TRBV12-5 and TRBJ2-3; maybe TRBD1 (6 bases). Trimming took 8 bases from V and 13 from J, leaving 16 bases between them. Germline lookup yields CDR1 LGHNT and CDR2 FRNRAP. This CDR3 region has 11 residues. The CDR3 sequence is CASSLVDRKYF. CDR3 DNA: TGTGCTAGTTCCCTAGTGGACAGAAAGTATTTT.

The V gene is TRBV27, the J gene TRBJ1-2; 7 bases agree with TRBD1. Looked up from germline, CDR1 is MNHEY and CDR2 is SMNVEV (reference sequence). The CDR3 length is 14 residues. J lost 2 bases, V lost 5 bases, and 5 bases had no gene match. The CDR3 bases are TGTGCCAGCAGTACCCTACAGGGGAACTATGGCTACACCTTC. Residues: CASSTLQGNYGYTF.

This chain joins TRBV5-1 and TRBJ1-5; maybe TRBD1 (5 bases). The CDR3 is 13 residues long. CDR1 and CDR2 from the germline V gene are SGHRS and YFSETQ. Between the trimmed V and J ends, which lost 5 bases and 3 bases, there was a span of 9 bases. The CDR3 DNA is TGCGCCAGCAGGGCAGGGAACAATCAGCCCCAGCATTTT. It translates to CASRAGNNQPQHF. The whole variable domain, filled in from reference TRBV5-1 and TRBJ1-5, reads KAGVTQTPRYLIKTRGQQVTLSCSPISGHRSVSWYQQTPGQGLQFLFEYFSETQRNKGNFPGRFSGRQFSNSRSEMNVSTLELGDSALYLCASRAGNNQPQHFGDGTRLSIL.

A few counts support this clone. The chain combines TRBV18 with TRBJ2-3; the D is unclear. Germline CDR1 and CDR2: KGHSH and LQKENI. The V end lost 5 bases, the J end lost 4 bases, and 13 bases lay between the germline ends. The CDR3 has 14 amino acids. CDR3 sequence: CASSGDPVSDTQYF. The CDR3 region has the DNA TGTGCCAGCTCAGGCGACCCCGTTTCAGATACGCAGTATTTT.

This clone occurred a few times. The chain is built from TRBV5-6 and TRBJ1-6; D is unclear. Germline V lookup: CDR1 SGHDT, CDR2 YYEEEE. The CDR3 is 15 residues long. V lost 0 bases, J lost 8 bases, and 12 bases lay in between. The CDR3 DNA reads TGTGCCAGCAGCTTGGCCCCCCGGGGTGATTCACCCCTCCACTTT. It codes for CASSLAPRGDSPLHF. The variable domain in full, with the rest retrieved from reference TRBV5-6 and TRBJ1-6, is DAGVTQSPTHLIKTRGQQVTLRCSPKSGHDTVSWYQQALGQGPQFIFQYYEEEERQRGNFPDRFSGHQFPNYSSELNVNALLLGDSALYLCASSLAPRGDSPLHFGNGTRLTVT.

This clone was counted a few times. The genes are TRBV9 and TRBJ2-1; 12 bases match TRBD1. CDR1 and CDR2 from the germline V gene are SGDLS and YYNGEE. V was clipped by 3 bases and J by 13 bases; unmatched bases: 11. This CDR3 comprises 15 residues. CDR3: CASSARDRGRFGQFF. In DNA form, the CDR3 reads TGTGCCAGCAGCGCCCGGGACAGGGGGCGCTTCGGTCAGTTCTTC.

The rearrangement joins TRBV5-4 to TRBJ1-6; 9 bases fit TRBD1. The CDR3 runs 16 residues. Germline CDR1 is SGHNT and CDR2 is YYREEE (reference sequence). V lost 1 base to trimming and J lost 6 bases; unmatched junction nucleotides: 5. This chain's CDR3 is CASSLTGGLVNSPLHF. For the CDR3, the DNA is TGTGCCAGCAGCTTGACAGGGGGCCTAGTTAATTCACCCCTCCACTTT.

This clone turned up a few times. The chain has TRBV7-2 and TRBJ2-5; a weak D match, TRBD1 (5 bases). The CDR3 is made up of 14 amino acids. CDR1 is SGHTA, CDR2 FQGNSA, per germline. V was cut by 3 bases and J by 5 bases, with 13 bases left in between. Written as DNA, the CDR3 is TGTGCCAGCAGCTTTTCAGGGTTGGGTGAGACCCAGTACTTC. Amino acid sequence: CASSFSGLGETQYF.

This clone was picked up a small number of times. The chain employs TRBV5-1 and TRBJ2-2; D not resolved. The CDR3 is made up of 13 amino acids. Looked up from germline, CDR1 is SGHRS and CDR2 is YFSETQ. Trimming cost V 4 bases and J 3 bases, with 7 bases left between them. CDR3 DNA: TGCGCCAGCAGCCCCTCGGACACCGGGGAGCTGTTTTTT. It codes for CASSPSDTGELFF.

The chain carries TRBV30 and TRBJ2-7, with a tentative D call TRBD1 (6 bases). V lost 2 bases to trimming and J lost 6 bases, with 17 bases between them. Germline V gives CDR1 GTSNPN, CDR2 SVGIG (reference sequence). This CDR3 spans 14 amino acids. The CDR3 nucleotides read TGTGCCTGGAGTCTCTCAGGGGCACTGGGCGAGCAGTACTTC. Protein product: CAWSLSGALGEQYF.

This clone came up a few times. This chain joins TRBV28 and TRBJ2-7, with 9 bases fitting TRBD2. This CDR3 contains 15 residues. Looked up from germline, CDR1 is MDHEN and CDR2 is SYDVKM. Germline trimming cut 4 bases from V and 0 bases from J; bases unmatched to any gene: 4. The CDR3 DNA reads as TGTGCCAGCAGTTCCATAGCGGGAGCCTCCTACGAGCAGTACTTC. Encoded protein: CASSSIAGASYEQYF.

This clone was observed a handful of times. This chain links TRBV28 with TRBJ1-2, with D unresolved. The germline CDR1 and CDR2 sequences are MDHEN and SYDVKM. Trimming took off 1 base at V and 6 bases at J, with 6 bases between the two ends. This CDR3 spans 12 amino acids. This CDR3 is CASSLSHNGYTF. CDR3 in DNA: TGTGCCAGCAGTTTATCACACAATGGCTACACCTTC.

This clone has just a few counts. The chain uses TRBV5-6 and TRBJ2-3; the match to TRBD2 covers 8 bases. Germline CDR1 and CDR2: SGHDT and YYEEEE. The CDR3 extends over 16 amino acids. The J segment lost 0 bases and the V segment lost 4 bases, leaving 7 bases of the junction unmatched. CDR3 sequence reads: CASSEILAASTDTQYF. The CDR3 coding sequence is TGTGCCAGCAGCGAAATACTAGCGGCTAGCACAGATACGCAGTATTTT.

This clone appeared a few times. This CDR3 reads CASSLRVGEPTDTQYF. CDR3 DNA sequence: TGTGCCAGCAGCTTACGGGTCGGGGAACCCACAGATACGCAGTATTTT. The chain uses TRBV7-9 and TRBJ2-3; tentatively, D is TRBD2 (5 bases). Germline assignment: CDR1 SEHNR and CDR2 FQNEAQ (reference sequence). The CDR3 consists of 16 residues. V gave up 2 bases and J gave up 2 bases, with 14 bases separating them.

The chain has TRBV25-1 and TRBJ1-1; no clear D gene. Trimming left V 3 bases short and J 7 bases short, with 6 bases between. Germline V CDR1 and CDR2: MGHDK, SYGVNS. CDR3 length equals 11 residues. The CDR3 is CASSEWGEAFF. For the CDR3, the DNA is TGTGCCAGCAGTGAGTGGGGTGAAGCTTTCTTT. Full variable domain (outside the CDR3, taken from reference TRBV25-1 and TRBJ1-1): EADIYQTPRYLVIGTGKKITLECSQTMGHDKMYWYQQDPGMELHLIHYSYGVNSTEKGDLSSESTVSRIRTEHFPLTLESARPSHTSQYLCASSEWGEAFFGQGTRLTVV.

This rearrangement joins TRBV7-3 to TRBJ2-1, with 8 bases lining up with TRBD2. The CDR3 consists of 16 residues. Germline trimming cut 1 base from V and 2 bases from J; bases unmatched to any gene: 4. Germline loops: CDR1 SGHTA, CDR2 FQGTGA. CDR3 bases: TGTGCCAGCAGCTTAAAGCGGGAGAGGACCTACAATGAGCAGTTCTTC. It codes for CASSLKRERTYNEQFF.

Only a few counts were recorded for this clone. V is TRBV27 and J is TRBJ1-2, with D tentatively TRBD1 (5 bases). Between the trimmed V and J ends, which lost 3 bases and 4 bases, there was a span of 15 bases. This CDR3 is 15 amino acids long. The germline V gene has CDR1 MNHEY and CDR2 SMNVEV (reference sequence). Here the CDR3 reads CASSLRPQGSYGYTF. In DNA, the CDR3 is TGTGCCAGCAGTTTGCGCCCCCAGGGAAGCTATGGCTACACCTTC.